This TCR beta chain was documented in a study of lymphopenia after photon versus proton radiotherapy. This clone was recorded a few times. Sequencing used immunoSEQ multiplex PCR; TCRdb keeps in-frame clones, though not all of them. The sample shows about 24,000 clones, around four fifths of them seen only once. The clonotype originates from a man in his forties with gastric cancer. The sample was peripheral blood, taken from a patient treated with photon-based radiotherapy.

The CDR3 region is CASSVAGGQGTEAFF. CDR3 bases: TGTGCCAGCAGCGTAGCAGGGGGGCAAGGCACTGAAGCTTTCTTT. The chain recombines TRBV9 with TRBJ1-1; 7 bases fit TRBD1. The CDR3 contains 15 residues. The germline CDR1 and CDR2 sequences are SGDLS and YYNGEE. V was clipped by 0 bases and J by 4 bases; unmatched bases: 6.